Each of the 3 T cell receptor beta chains below was sequenced from the same sample in a study of T cell responses to AZD1222 COVID-19 vaccine. TCRdb's table, derived via immunoSEQ multiplex PCR, lists solely in-frame clones and lacks some. The table has about 130,000 clones, roughly nine tenths seen once. The sample in question was peripheral blood, obtained on day 0 of AZD1222 vaccination. These receptors were obtained from an adult in good health.

This rearrangement joins TRBV30 to TRBJ1-2, with 8 bases matching TRBD1. Losses at the gene ends were 2 bases for V and 1 base for J; bases not matched to a gene: 12. The CDR3 has 17 residues. Germline CDR1 is GTSNPN and CDR2 is SVGIG (reference sequence). CDR3 nucleotides: TGTGCCTGGAGTCCCCGGGACAGGCCCTTGGGTAACTATGGCTACACCTTC. Its translation is CAWSPRDRPLGNYGYTF.

V and J are TRBV4-1 and TRBJ1-2; TRBD1 matches 7 bases. Germline loops: CDR1 MGHRA, CDR2 YSYEKL. V trimming: 1 base; J trimming: 7 bases; junction bases outside the gene matches: 3. CDR3 size: 13 residues. The CDR3 region is CASSQVYRGGYTF. For the CDR3, the DNA is TGCGCCAGCAGCCAAGTATACAGGGGTGGCTACACCTTC.

The chain links TRBV19 to TRBJ2-7; TRBD1 matches at 11 bases. The ends lost 5 bases at V and 2 bases at J; junction bases unmatched: 5. The CDR3 has 15 amino acids. Germline V gene sequence: CDR1 LNHDA, CDR2 SQIVND (reference sequence). In DNA, the CDR3 is TGTGCCAGTAGTGGGGGACAGGGGGGAACCTACGAGCAGTACTTC. It is translated as CASSGGQGGTYEQYF.